These 9 T cell receptor beta chains came from one sample sequenced in a study of OX40 agonist ivuxolimab in advanced cancers. TCRdb's table, derived via immunoSEQ multiplex PCR, lists solely in-frame clones and lacks some. Here the sample spans tens of thousands of clones, around 84% being singletons. Sequenced here: CD4+ or CD8+ T cells sorted from blood, sampled in a trial of the OX40 agonist ivuxolimab. These receptors originate from an adult with an advanced solid tumor such as melanoma, head and neck, liver or kidney cancer.

The chain uses TRBV28 and TRBJ1-3, with D possibly TRBD1 on 6 matching bases. The germline V and J ends were trimmed by 3 bases and 1 base, with 16 bases remaining between them. Germline values: CDR1 MDHEN, CDR2 SYDVKM. The CDR3 covers 17 residues. CDR3 DNA sequence: TGTGCCAGCAGTTTCACGTGGGACACCCTATCTGGAAACACCATATATTTT. This gives the protein CASSFTWDTLSGNTIYF.

The chain carries TRBV29-1 and TRBJ2-7, with a weak D call TRBD2 (6 bases). Germline CDR1 is SQVTM and CDR2 is ANQGSEA. The CDR3 has 12 amino acids. The V end was cut by 4 bases, the J end by 7 bases, with 14 bases between. The CDR3 DNA sequence: TGCAGCGTTGGACAGCGTCGGGGGGAGCAGTACTTC. It yields the protein CSVGQRRGEQYF.

CDR3 in amino acids: CASSRSRDGGGIQYF. The CDR3 coding sequence is TGTGCCAGCAGCCGATCCCGGGACGGCGGTGGCATTCAGTACTTC. The chain couples TRBV7-2 to TRBJ2-4, with D perhaps assigned TRBD1 or TRBD2 (5 bases each). V shed 5 bases and J shed 9 bases, with 20 bases lying between them. The V gene's germline CDR1 is SGHTA and CDR2 FQGNSA. The CDR3 contains 15 residues.

The V call is TRBV6-5, the J call TRBJ2-2; D is uncertain. CDR3 length: 14 amino acids. Germline CDR1 is MNHEY and CDR2 is SVGAGI. Trimming took off 6 bases at V and 1 base at J, with 9 bases between the two ends. CDR3 loop: CASRQLQNTGELFF. The CDR3 region has the DNA TGTGCCAGCAGACAATTACAGAACACCGGGGAGCTGTTTTTT.

The CDR3 bases are TGTGCCAGCAGCCGACCACAGGGGTTGAACACTGAAGCTTTCTTT. Its protein product is CASSRPQGLNTEAFF. The chain carries TRBV7-2 and TRBJ1-1; 7 positions agree with TRBD1. V shed 5 bases, J shed 0 bases, and the junction held 6 bases outside the gene matches. This CDR3 spans 15 amino acids. Germline CDR1 and CDR2: SGHTA and FQGNSA.

This clone came up once. The chain joins TRBV7-9 to TRBJ1-2; the match to TRBD1 covers 12 bases. The V and J ends lost 4 bases and 8 bases, in that order; junction bases with no gene match: 8. CDR1 is SEHNR and CDR2 is FQNEAQ in the germline V gene (reference sequence). The CDR3 length is 15 residues. DNA of the CDR3: TGTGCCAGCAGCTCCCCGGGACAGGGGGCGCGGGGCTACACCTTC. It codes for CASSSPGQGARGYTF.

V usage is TRBV7-6 and J usage is TRBJ2-7, with unresolved D. The CDR3 sequence is 16 residues long. Trimming removed 6 bases from V and 3 bases from J, with 21 bases in between. Germline V gene sequence: CDR1 SGHVS, CDR2 FNYEAQ. The CDR3 region is CASSIASAETIYEQYF. In nucleotides, the CDR3 is TGTGCCAGCAGTATAGCTTCGGCGGAAACTATCTACGAGCAGTACTTC.

This clone was counted once. The chain's CDR3 is CASSLAGYGYGYTF. The DNA of the CDR3 is TGTGCCAGCAGCTTGGCAGGGTATGGTTATGGCTACACCTTC. The gene calls are TRBV5-6 and TRBJ1-2; a possible D gene is TRBD1 (5 bases). The CDR3 loop spans 14 amino acids. From germline, CDR1 is SGHDT and CDR2 YYEEEE. The V and J ends lost 0 bases and 5 bases respectively, with 11 bases between them.

The chain combines TRBV30 with TRBJ1-3; tentatively, D is TRBD1 (5 bases). The CDR3 runs to 15 residues. Germline loops: CDR1 GTSNPN, CDR2 SVGIG (reference sequence). Trimming pared 0 bases from V and 0 bases from J, leaving 9 bases between. This chain's CDR3 is CAWSVDRDSGNTIYF. DNA of the CDR3: TGTGCCTGGAGTGTCGACAGAGACTCTGGAAACACCATATATTTT.